This T cell receptor (beta chain) was found in a study of OX40 agonist ivuxolimab in advanced cancers. Study background: Every 2 weeks, patients received ivuxolimab intravenously, dosed at 0.01 to 10 mg/kg. Dose-escalation cases comprised hepatocellular carcinoma, melanoma, renal cell or head and neck cancer. Prior therapy, whether anti-PD-1, anti-PD-L1 or anti-CTLA-4, was allowed, and less than 45% had some.

CDR1 and CDR2 from the germline V gene are LNHNV and YYDKDF (reference sequence). The CDR3 extends over 15 amino acids. V shed 1 base, J shed 4 bases, and the junction held 4 bases outside the gene matches. Libraries were prepared by immunoSEQ multiplex PCR; TCRdb keeps only in-frame clonotypes and omits some of them. The table records 80,000 or so clones, around 86% of them present only once. The genes are TRBV15 and TRBJ1-1; TRBD1 agrees at 9 bases. The sample here was CD4+ or CD8+ T cells sorted from blood, taken in a trial of the OX40 agonist ivuxolimab. The source is an adult with an advanced solid tumor such as melanoma, head and neck, liver or kidney cancer. CDR3 coding DNA: TGTGCCACCAGCAGAGGACAGGGGGTAGGCACTGAAGCTTTCTTT. Amino acids: CATSRGQGVGTEAFF. The whole variable domain, remainder taken from reference TRBV15 and TRBJ1-1, is DAMVIQNPRYQVTQFGKPVTLSCSQTLNHNVMYWYQQKSSQAPKLLFHYYDKDFNNEADTPDNFQSRRPNTSFCFLDIRSPGLGDTAMYLCATSRGQGVGTEAFFGQGTRLTVV.